The clone carrying this T cell receptor beta chain occurred many times. What it binds is unknown. It was by quantitative 5'-RACE with molecular barcodes that TCR beta libraries were made. TCRdb redid the calling of the 5' RACE reads with MiXCR, one entry per CDR3 protein. The sample records 150,000 to 200,000 distinct CDR3 sequences, 15% to 20% being singletons. The data belong to a study of CD8 T cells in ankylosing spondylitis. Points from the study as a whole: It was reported that disease-linked clones were significantly enriched in matched ankylosing spondylitis synovial fluid. A number of the motif variants had already been described in reactive arthritis synovial fluid and blood.

The TCR originated in a male donor under 35 with ankylosing spondylitis or in good health (not recorded which). Sequencing used blood, either unsorted or a sorted T cell fraction (not recorded which).

CDR3 nucleotide sequence: TGTGCCAGCAGCCGCGAAGCGGGAGCCGGTGGAAATACGCAGTATTTT. This translates into CASSREAGAGGNTQYF. This sequence joins TRBV14 and TRBJ2-3; 8 bases align to TRBD2. CDR3 length equals 16 residues. V was pared by 4 bases and J by 7 bases, with 13 bases of the junction left unmatched. The germline gives CDR1 SGHDN, CDR2 FVKESK.